This T cell receptor beta chain was observed in a study of molecular identifiers for immune sequencing clone quantification. Researchers sorted naive CD8 T cells as cells that were CD8+CD4-CCR7+CD45RA+. In preparing bulk TCR libraries, previously described methods and listed TCR primers were used. TCRdb reanalysed the PCR reads using MiXCR and keeps one entry per CDR3 protein. The data hold about 320,000 distinct CDR3 sequences, with 20% to 25% observed a single time. Sequencing used naive CD8+ T cells from blood, with Jurkat cell RNA spiked in. Subset described: FACS-sorted CD8+CD4-CCR7+CD45RA+ naive T cells. This clonotype was sampled from a human donor in good health. Some libraries in this study had Jurkat cell RNA spiked in.

CDR3 DNA: TGTGCCAGCGGTTCCCGGGACAGGGTCCACGAGCAGTACTTC. Its protein is CASGSRDRVHEQYF. The genes are TRBV6-5 and TRBJ2-7; TRBD1 matches at 9 bases. This CDR3 is 14 amino acids long. Germline assignment: CDR1 MNHEY and CDR2 SVGAGI. V lost 8 bases and J lost 5; bases outside the gene matches: 10.